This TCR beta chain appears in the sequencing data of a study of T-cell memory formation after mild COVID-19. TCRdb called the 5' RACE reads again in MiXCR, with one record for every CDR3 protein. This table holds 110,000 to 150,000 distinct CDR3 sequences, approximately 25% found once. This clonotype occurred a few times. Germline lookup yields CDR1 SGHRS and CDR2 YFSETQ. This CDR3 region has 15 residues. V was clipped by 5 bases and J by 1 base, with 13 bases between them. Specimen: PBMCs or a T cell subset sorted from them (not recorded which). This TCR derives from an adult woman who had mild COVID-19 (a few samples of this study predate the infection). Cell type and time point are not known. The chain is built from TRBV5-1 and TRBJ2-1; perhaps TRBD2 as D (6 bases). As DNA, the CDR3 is TGCGCCAGCAGTGACGGGAGAGGGTCCTACAATGAGCAGTTCTTC. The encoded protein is CASSDGRGSYNEQFF.